This TCR beta chain was captured by sequencing in a study of PD-L1 blockade in urothelial cancer listed by TCRdb under 2017. The study in broad terms: Therapy was started at some point between 2013 and 2015 for all patients, and atezolizumab 1,200 mg was administered intravenously every 3 weeks. About 85% of the 29 patients were identified as males with urothelial cancer of bladder origin, and a prior smoking history was reported by 18 of 29 patients. In the same patients who had TCR sequencing, pretreatment tumors also underwent whole exome sequencing and RNA sequencing. Some ten patients reached durable clinical benefit, while 15 to 20 patients did not. Progression-free survival longer than 6 months counted as durable clinical benefit, and TCR features were additionally tested against both progression-free and overall survival. Twenty-nine patients had pretreatment blood TCR-seq, some 25 had at least one posttreatment blood collection, and some 25 had tumor TCR-seq. Blood samples gave a median of about 140,000 T cells and 88,000 or so unique TCRs, with a median clonality of roughly 0.08. An ECOG performance status of 0 or 1 was recorded for the patients, and 0 to 3 prior chemotherapy regimens had been received by the patients. Blood samples were analyzed at two time points: 3 weeks after treatment start (second dose) and 6 weeks after treatment start. Somatic, immune and clinical correlates of response to PD-L1 blockade with atezolizumab in urothelial cancer were the focus of an exploratory multi-omic analysis. TCR sequencing covered pretreatment tumor samples and matched, serially collected peripheral blood taken before and after atezolizumab treatment.

For this chain, trimming is 4 bases at the V end and 5 bases at the J end, and the number of junction bases without a gene match is 7. The CDR3 sequence holds 14 residues, the cysteine and phenylalanine included. Just the 42-base CDR3 DNA is kept, in frame starting at base 1. Via the germline V gene (reference sequence), CDR1 is SGHNT and CDR2 YYREEE. On this clone: It lacks a known antigen. Base qualities are not at hand, and no much larger clone is one base apart.

Each PCR received spiked-in synthetic TCR analog templates so that absolute template abundance could be estimated from read counts. TCRbeta CDR3 regions were amplified from genomic DNA with bias-controlled V and J gene primers using the immunoSEQ assay. Sequencing of rearranged TCRbeta segments was performed at approximately 20X coverage. On the authors' methods: Clustering was used to correct sequencing errors, and CDR3s were annotated against IMGT so that V, D and J genes could be assigned. Downstream analyses used only productive TCRbeta rearrangements, leaving out any out-of-frame or stop-codon sequences. Clonality was computed as one minus Shannon entropy normalized by the log of the number of unique productive sequences. Fisher's exact test with Benjamini-Hochberg correction, using a cutoff of adjusted p below 0.01, was how clones that differed between time points or between blood and tumor were identified. This immuneACCESS table, as held by TCRdb, lists in-frame sequences with V and J called but not all clones. Of the missing ones, under half trace to an unresolved V gene in checked studies; the others have no known cause. For V, J and clone size, that table is used; D and trimming come from the DNA. The sample table records tens of thousands of clones; roughly 88% of these occur just once. The ten top clones hold around 4.8% of the sample.

What this sample's time point label stands for: pretreatment peripheral blood. A cohort of 25 to 35 patients with locally advanced or metastatic urothelial carcinoma, treated at Memorial Sloan Kettering on a trial protocol, was included. Peripheral blood mononuclear cells were collected pretreatment and during treatment, at between 1 and 8 total time points per patient. The Qiagen DNeasy Blood extraction kit was used to purify genomic DNA from total PBMCs and tumor samples. PBMCs were collected pretreatment and during treatment and were isolated and stored as previously described. What the research found in general, with its limitations: Greater expansion of tumor-associated TCR clones in peripheral blood 3 weeks after the start of treatment was observed in patients with durable benefit (n ≈ 22, p = 0.022). Improved progression-free and overall survival was associated with having pretreatment peripheral blood TCR clonality below the median. Because of the small sample size (n ≈ 29) and the many exploratory analyses performed, the results are intended to be regarded as hypothesis-generating.

The clonotype comes from a man between 65 and 79 years old with urothelial cancer. Recombination linked TRBV5-4 to TRBJ1-1, and TRBD1 matches 8 of the central bases. This sample comprised PBMCs, obtained around atezolizumab (anti-PD-L1) treatment. The encoded CDR3 is CASSAKTGETEAFF. The nucleotides are TGTGCCAGCAGCGCGAAGACAGGGGAAACTGAAGCTTTCTTT.